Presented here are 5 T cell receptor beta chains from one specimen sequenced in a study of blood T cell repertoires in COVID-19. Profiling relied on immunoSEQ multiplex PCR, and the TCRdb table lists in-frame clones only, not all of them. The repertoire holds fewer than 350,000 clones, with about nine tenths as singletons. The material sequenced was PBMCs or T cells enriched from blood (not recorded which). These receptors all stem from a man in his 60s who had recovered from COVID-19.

Here the CDR3 reads CASSLTTGTGAFF. CDR3 DNA sequence: TGTGCCAGCAGCTTAACTACAGGTACTGGCGCTTTCTTT. This rearrangement joins TRBV7-9 to TRBJ1-1; D might be TRBD1 (5 bases). CDR3 length: 13 residues. V lost 2 bases to trimming and J lost 11 bases, with 15 bases between them. Germline assignment: CDR1 SEHNR and CDR2 FQNEAQ (reference sequence).

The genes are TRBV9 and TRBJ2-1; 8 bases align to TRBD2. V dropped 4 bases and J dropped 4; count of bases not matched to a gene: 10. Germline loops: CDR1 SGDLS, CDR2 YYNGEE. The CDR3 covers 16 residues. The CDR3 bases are TGTGCCAGCAGCCCCCGAAGCGGGAGCTTTTACAATGAGCAGTTCTTC. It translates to CASSPRSGSFYNEQFF.

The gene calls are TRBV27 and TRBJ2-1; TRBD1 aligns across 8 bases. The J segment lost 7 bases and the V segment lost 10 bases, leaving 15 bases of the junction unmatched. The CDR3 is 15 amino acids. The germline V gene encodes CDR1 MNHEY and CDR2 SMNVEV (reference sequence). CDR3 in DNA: TGTGCCACCAAACCCCTCGGACAGGGTAGGAATGAGCAGTTCTTC. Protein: CATKPLGQGRNEQFF.

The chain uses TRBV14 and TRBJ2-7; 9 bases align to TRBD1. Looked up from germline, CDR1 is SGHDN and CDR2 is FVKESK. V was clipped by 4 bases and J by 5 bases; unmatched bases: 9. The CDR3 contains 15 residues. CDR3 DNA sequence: TGTGCCAGCAGCCCCTCTTACGGGACAGGGAACGAGCAGTACTTC. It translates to CASSPSYGTGNEQYF.

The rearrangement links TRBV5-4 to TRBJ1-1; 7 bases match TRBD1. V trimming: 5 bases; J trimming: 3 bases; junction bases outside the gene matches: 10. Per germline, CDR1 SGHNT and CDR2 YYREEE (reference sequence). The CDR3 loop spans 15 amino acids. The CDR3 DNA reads TGTGCCAGCAGTATGAACGACAGGGCGGACACTGAAGCTTTCTTT. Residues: CASSMNDRADTEAFF.